This T cell receptor (beta chain) was identified during a study of cytomegalovirus exposure and HLA in healthy donors. Overall study findings and caveats: Using the classifier, cytomegalovirus status was reportedly diagnosed with high specificity and sensitivity. A later analysis linked about 17,000 TCR beta sequences to HLA alleles at 0.05 false discovery rate. A later analysis, which compared TCR beta chains of equal frequency, found the HLA-associated ones more clonally expanded.

This clone was detected a few times. Its antigen is not identified. The primer mix had 60 Vbeta and 13 Jbeta primers. Assay: immunoSEQ multiplex PCR; the TCRdb copy retains only in-frame clones and omits some. Seen here are tens of thousands of clones, roughly 76% observed once, and the top ten hold 9% to 13%. Trimming removed 6 bases from V and 4 bases from J; junction bases left unmatched: 10. Per the germline V gene, CDR1 is SGHAT and CDR2 is FQNNGV. CDR3 length equals 16 residues. What was sequenced was PBMCs. This sequence joins TRBV11-2 and TRBJ2-3; 10 bases line up with TRBD2. The source is a male donor in good health and CMV-seropositive. DNA of the CDR3: TGTGCCAGCAGTCCGCTAGCGGGAGACAGGTCAGATACGCAGTATTTT. This encodes CASSPLAGDRSDTQYF.